This T cell receptor (beta chain) was identified in a study of shared clonotypes between healthy human individuals. The study, taken as a whole, reports: Despite large depth, rarefaction showed incomplete sorted-subset sequencing.

With regard to this clone: What it binds is not known.

The donors were all Caucasian adults (living in Nashville, Tennessee). Researchers partitioned CD4+ cells into CD45RA+ naive and CD45RA-negative memory subsets. Each subset's genomic DNA was split evenly across several immunoSEQ plates. The repertoire was sequenced with immunoSEQ multiplex PCR; TCRdb's copy has only in-frame clones and lacks some. The table records 400,000 to 600,000 clones, 95% to 97% of them present only once. There are 14 residues in the CDR3. Germline V gene data show CDR1 as LNHDA and CDR2 as SQIVND (reference sequence). The TCR originated in a woman aged 30 to 39 in good health. The chain combines TRBV19 with TRBJ2-5; weak D call: TRBD2 (6 bases). The J call could be wrong; TRBJ2-7 is a better fit for the DNA end. The sample comprised naive CD4+ T cells sorted from blood. The subset here: CD45RA+ positively selected. The CDR3 loop reads CASSIGQLADEQYF. The CDR3, as DNA: TGTGCCAGTAGTATAGGACAACTAGCTGACGAGCAGTACTTC.